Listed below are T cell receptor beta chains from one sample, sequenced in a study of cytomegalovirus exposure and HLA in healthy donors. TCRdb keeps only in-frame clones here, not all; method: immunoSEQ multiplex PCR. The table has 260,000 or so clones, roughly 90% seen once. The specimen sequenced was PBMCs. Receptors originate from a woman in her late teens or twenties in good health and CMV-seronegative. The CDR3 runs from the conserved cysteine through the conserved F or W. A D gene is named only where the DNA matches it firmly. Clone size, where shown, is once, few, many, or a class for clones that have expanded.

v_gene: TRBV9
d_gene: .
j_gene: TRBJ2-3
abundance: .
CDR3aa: CASSVSGTSTDTQYF
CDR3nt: TGTGCCAGCAGCGTCAGCGGAACTAGCACAGATACGCAGTATTTT

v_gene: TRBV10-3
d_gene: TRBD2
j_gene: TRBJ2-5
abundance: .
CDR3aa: CATTGTSQETQYF
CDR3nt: TGTGCCACCACGGGGACTAGCCAAGAGACCCAGTACTTC

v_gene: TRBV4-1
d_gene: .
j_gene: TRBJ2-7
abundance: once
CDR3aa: CASSQPQSGAYEQYF
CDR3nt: TGCGCCAGCAGCCAGCCCCAAAGTGGAGCTTACGAGCAGTACTTC

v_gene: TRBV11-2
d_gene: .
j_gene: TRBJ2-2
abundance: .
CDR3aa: CASIHGQASGELFF
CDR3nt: TGTGCCAGCATCCACGGCCAGGCGAGCGGGGAGCTGTTTTTT

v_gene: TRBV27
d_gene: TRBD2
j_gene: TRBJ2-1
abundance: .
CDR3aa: CASSLLVGSGSADNEQFF
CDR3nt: TGTGCCAGCAGTTTATTGGTGGGTAGCGGGAGTGCCGACAATGAGCAGTTCTTC

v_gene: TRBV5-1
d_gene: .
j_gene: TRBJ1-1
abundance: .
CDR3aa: CASSVTTMNTEAFF
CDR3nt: TGCGCCAGCAGCGTGACTACCATGAACACTGAAGCTTTCTTT

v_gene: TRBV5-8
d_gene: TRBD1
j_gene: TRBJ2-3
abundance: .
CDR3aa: CASSLGQGASTDTQYF
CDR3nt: TGTGCCAGCAGCCTAGGACAGGGGGCGAGCACAGATACGCAGTATTTT

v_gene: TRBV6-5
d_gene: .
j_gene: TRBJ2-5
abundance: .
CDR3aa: CASSPGVSAQYF
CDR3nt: TGTGCCAGCAGCCCCGGAGTGTCGGCCCAGTACTTC

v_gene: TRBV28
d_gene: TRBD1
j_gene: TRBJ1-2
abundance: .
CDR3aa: CASSPRRTGKKAYGYTF
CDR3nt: TGTGCCAGCAGTCCCCGACGGACAGGGAAGAAGGCCTATGGCTACACCTTC

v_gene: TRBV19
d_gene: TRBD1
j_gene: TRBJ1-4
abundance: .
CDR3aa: CASSTGQGGEKLFF
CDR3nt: TGTGCCAGTAGTACCGGACAGGGAGGTGAAAAACTGTTTTTT

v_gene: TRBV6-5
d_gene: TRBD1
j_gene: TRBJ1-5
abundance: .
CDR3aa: CASSYSGGHQPQHF
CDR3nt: TGTGCCAGCAGTTATTCAGGGGGTCATCAGCCCCAGCATTTT

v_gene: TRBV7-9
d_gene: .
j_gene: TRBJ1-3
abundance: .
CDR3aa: CASSPISDTSGNTIYF
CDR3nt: TGTGCCAGCAGCCCGATATCGGACACATCTGGAAACACCATATATTTT

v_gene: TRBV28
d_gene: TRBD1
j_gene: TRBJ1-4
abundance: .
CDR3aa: CASSWGQRNEKLFF
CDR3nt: TGTGCCAGCAGTTGGGGACAGCGTAATGAAAAACTGTTTTTT

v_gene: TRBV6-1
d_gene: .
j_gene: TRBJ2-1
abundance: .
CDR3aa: CASKYVGGTNEQFF
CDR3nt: TGTGCCAGCAAGTACGTGGGGGGAACGAATGAGCAGTTCTTC

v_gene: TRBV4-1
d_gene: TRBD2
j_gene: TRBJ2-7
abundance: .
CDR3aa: CASSQLAGLTYEQYF
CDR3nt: TGCGCCAGCAGCCAGTTAGCGGGGTTAACCTACGAGCAGTACTTC

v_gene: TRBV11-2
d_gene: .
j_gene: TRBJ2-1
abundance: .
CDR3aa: CASSPQHRVYNEQFF
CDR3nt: TGTGCCAGCAGCCCCCAACACAGGGTCTACAATGAGCAGTTCTTC

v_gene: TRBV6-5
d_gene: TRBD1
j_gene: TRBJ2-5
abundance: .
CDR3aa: CASSYSRGRLETQYF
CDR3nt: TGTGCCAGCAGTTACTCGAGGGGGCGCCTAGAGACCCAGTACTTC

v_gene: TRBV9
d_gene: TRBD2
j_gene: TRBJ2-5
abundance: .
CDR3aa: CASSPAGGGQETQYF
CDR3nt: TGTGCCAGCAGCCCAGCGGGGGGGGGACAAGAGACCCAGTACTTC

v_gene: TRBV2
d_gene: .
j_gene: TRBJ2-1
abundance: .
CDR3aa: CASTNVGVQFF
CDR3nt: TGTGCCAGCACGAACGTCGGGGTGCAGTTCTTC

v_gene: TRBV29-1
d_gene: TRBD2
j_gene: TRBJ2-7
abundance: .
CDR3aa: CSVQGGRFWSEQYF
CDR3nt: TGCAGCGTTCAGGGCGGGAGGTTCTGGTCCGAGCAGTACTTC

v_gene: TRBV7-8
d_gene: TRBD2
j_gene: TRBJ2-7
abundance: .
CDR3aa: CASSRGESAWPYEQYF
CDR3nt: TGTGCCAGCAGCCGGGGGGAATCGGCCTGGCCCTACGAGCAGTACTTC

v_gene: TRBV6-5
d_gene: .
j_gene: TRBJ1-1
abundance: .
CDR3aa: CASSYRAPNTEAFF
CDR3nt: TGTGCCAGCAGTTACCGAGCCCCGAACACTGAAGCTTTCTTT

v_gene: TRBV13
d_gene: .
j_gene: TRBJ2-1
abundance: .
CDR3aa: CASSPRTLKYNEQFF
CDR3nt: TGTGCCAGCAGCCCCCGGACACTTAAGTACAATGAGCAGTTCTTC